These 26 T cell receptor beta chains were sequenced from one sample in a study of long-term antiretroviral therapy in people with HIV. Survey-level resolution applied to immunoSEQ assay v3.0. Produced via immunoSEQ multiplex PCR; TCRdb's table is partial and in-frame only. The data show tens of thousands of clones, around 83% seen once. Sequencing used unsorted PBMCs, obtained 0.1 years before starting antiretroviral therapy. These TCRs come from a man aged 18 to 35 with HIV.

This chain joins TRBV9 and TRBJ1-2; 8 bases line up with TRBD1. Unmatched junction bases numbered 8, after V lost 3 bases and J lost 4 bases. Germline assignment: CDR1 SGDLS and CDR2 YYNGEE. This CDR3 contains 15 residues. The CDR3 loop reads CASSGPGTGSYGYTF. The CDR3, as DNA: TGTGCCAGCAGCGGCCCCGGGACAGGCTCCTATGGCTACACCTTC.

V and J are TRBV29-1 and TRBJ1-3, with D maybe TRBD1 (5 bases). V dropped 3 bases and J dropped 0 bases, with 12 bases sitting between them. The CDR3 runs 15 residues. Germline CDR1 and CDR2: SQVTM and ANQGSEA. This CDR3 is CSVEGQGLSGNTIYF. CDR3 bases: TGCAGCGTTGAGGGTCAGGGCCTCTCTGGAAACACCATATATTTT.

This chain connects TRBV9 to TRBJ2-3; TRBD2 agrees at 7 bases. The junction had 9 bases not matched to a gene; V was cut back by 6 bases and J by 2 bases. Germline V CDR1 and CDR2: SGDLS, YYNGEE. The CDR3 is 15 amino acids. CDR3 coding DNA: TGTGCCAGCACCCGTGGCGGGGGAGCCACAGATACGCAGTATTTT. It yields the protein CASTRGGGATDTQYF.

The genes are TRBV30 and TRBJ2-7, with D tentatively TRBD1 (5 bases). The CDR3 contains 13 residues. From germline, CDR1 is GTSNPN and CDR2 SVGIG (reference sequence). With 2 bases removed from V and 0 bases from J, the gap between germline ends came to 8 bases. The CDR3 spells CAWSFGASYEQYF. CDR3 nucleotides: TGTGCCTGGAGTTTTGGGGCCTCCTACGAGCAGTACTTC.

The V and J genes are TRBV10-3 and TRBJ2-5, with D possibly called TRBD1 or TRBD2 (6 bases each). Trimming pared 3 bases from V and 4 bases from J, leaving 9 bases between. The CDR3 is 13 residues long. Per germline, CDR1 ENHRY and CDR2 SYGVKD. The CDR3, as DNA: TGTGCCATCAGTGATTGGGGGGCAGAGACCCAGTACTTC. Translating it yields CAISDWGAETQYF.

The chain has TRBV6-6 and TRBJ2-7; no definite D call. This CDR3 spans 14 amino acids. Germline assignment: CDR1 MNHNY and CDR2 SVGAGI (reference sequence). Trimming removed 8 bases at V and 0 bases at J, with 14 bases between. CDR3 sequence reads: CASPFMSISYEQYF. As DNA, the CDR3 is TGTGCCAGCCCTTTTATGTCTATCTCCTACGAGCAGTACTTC.

The chain employs TRBV5-4 and TRBJ1-2; 7 positions agree with TRBD1. The junction had 10 bases not matched to a gene; V was cut back by 3 bases and J by 8 bases. CDR3 length: 14 residues. Germline-derived CDR1 and CDR2 are SGHNT and YYREEE (reference sequence). The CDR3 here is CASSSSGQLWGYTF. CDR3 DNA sequence: TGTGCCAGCAGCTCCTCGGGACAGCTGTGGGGCTACACCTTC.

This chain joins TRBV28 and TRBJ1-2, with a possible D match to TRBD1 (6 bases). CDR1 and CDR2 (germline): MDHEN, SYDVKM. This CDR3 comprises 13 residues. V lost 8 bases and J lost 4, with 14 bases in between. This CDR3 reads CASGRWGPYGYTF. The DNA of the CDR3 is TGTGCCAGCGGCCGATGGGGGCCCTATGGCTACACCTTC.

This clone occurred once. V is TRBV7-9 and J is TRBJ2-1, with D perhaps given as TRBD1 or TRBD2 (5 bases each). CDR3 length: 16 amino acids. Between the trimmed V and J ends, which lost 1 base and 2 bases, there was a span of 12 bases. CDR1 is SEHNR and CDR2 is FQNEAQ in the germline V gene (reference sequence). CDR3 sequence: CASSLEGTGTYNEQFF. The DNA of the CDR3 is TGTGCCAGCAGCTTAGAAGGGACGGGCACCTACAATGAGCAGTTCTTC.

This sequence joins TRBV6-4 and TRBJ2-4; 9 positions match TRBD2. Germline V lookup: CDR1 MRHNA, CDR2 SNTAGT. Unmatched junction bases numbered 4, after V lost 3 bases and J lost 7 bases. This CDR3 region has 14 residues. The CDR3 coding sequence is TGTGCCAGCAGTGAAACCGCGGGGGGGAACATTCAGTACTTC. This codes for CASSETAGGNIQYF.

The chain combines TRBV5-4 with TRBJ2-2; the match to TRBD1 covers 9 bases. V lost 4 bases to trimming and J lost 4 bases; unmatched junction nucleotides: 11. CDR3 size: 17 residues. Looked up from germline, CDR1 is SGHNT and CDR2 is YYREEE (reference sequence). As DNA, the CDR3 is TGTGCCAGCAGCCCGGACTCACAGGGGGCTAGCACCGGGGAGCTGTTTTTT. This encodes CASSPDSQGASTGELFF.

V and J are TRBV5-1 and TRBJ1-3; 9 nucleotides match TRBD1. The germline V gene encodes CDR1 SGHRS and CDR2 YFSETQ. J gave up 2 bases and V 5 bases, and 5 bases lay outside the gene matches. The CDR3 runs 15 residues. This chain's CDR3 is CASSRGQGTGNTIYF. CDR3 sequence (DNA): TGCGCCAGCAGTCGAGGACAGGGGACTGGAAACACCATATATTTT. Variable domain in full (rest from reference TRBV5-1 and TRBJ1-3): KAGVTQTPRYLIKTRGQQVTLSCSPISGHRSVSWYQQTPGQGLQFLFEYFSETQRNKGNFPGRFSGRQFSNSRSEMNVSTLELGDSALYLCASSRGQGTGNTIYFGEGSWLTVV.

The chain joins TRBV7-9 to TRBJ1-4; TRBD1 agrees at 10 bases. CDR3 length equals 15 residues. Germline trimming cut 5 bases from V and 7 bases from J; bases unmatched to any gene: 7. CDR1 SEHNR and CDR2 FQNEAQ come from the germline V gene (reference sequence). CDR3 residues: CASSSRDRGSEKLFF. The DNA for the CDR3 is TGTGCCAGCAGCAGCCGGGACAGGGGTAGTGAAAAACTGTTTTTT.

CDR3 region: CASSKGSSGFHSNQPQHF. In nucleotides, the CDR3 is TGTGCCAGCAGTAAAGGATCCTCCGGTTTTCATAGCAATCAGCCCCAGCATTTT. The gene calls are TRBV6-1 and TRBJ1-5; no firm D call. Germline assignment: CDR1 MNHNS and CDR2 SASEGT. CDR3 size: 18 residues. With 5 bases removed from V and 0 bases from J, the gap between germline ends came to 20 bases.

The CDR3 DNA reads as TGTGCCAGCAGCGTAGCTCCAGAGAACACTGAAGCTTTCTTT. It translates to CASSVAPENTEAFF. The rearrangement joins TRBV9 to TRBJ1-1; D call uncertain. The germline V gene has CDR1 SGDLS and CDR2 YYNGEE. The CDR3 totals 14 residues. The V end lost 0 bases, the J end lost 1 base, and 7 bases lay between the germline ends.

This rearrangement joins TRBV30 to TRBJ2-7, with TRBD2 matching 13 bases. After removal of 5 bases from V and 5 bases from J, the junction contained 6 bases not matched to a gene. From germline, CDR1 is GTSNPN and CDR2 SVGIG (reference sequence). CDR3 length equals 14 residues. The CDR3 here is CAWGLAGVSHEQYF. The CDR3, as DNA: TGTGCCTGGGGACTAGCGGGAGTATCCCACGAGCAGTACTTC.

The chain has TRBV29-1 and TRBJ2-7; D is unresolved. V was shortened by 3 bases and J by 3 bases, with 9 bases between the two germline ends. CDR1 and CDR2 from the germline V gene are SQVTM and ANQGSEA. The CDR3 has 12 amino acids. The CDR3 region has the DNA TGCAGCGTTGAGGACGGGTTCTACGAGCAGTACTTC. Amino acids: CSVEDGFYEQYF.

The V gene is TRBV18, the J gene TRBJ1-4; D perhaps matches TRBD1 (6 bases). Trimming cost V 0 bases and J 10 bases, with 15 bases left between them. CDR3 length: 15 residues. CDR1 KGHSH and CDR2 LQKENI come from the germline V gene. The DNA for the CDR3 is TGTGCCAGCTCACCACCGGAGGCAGGGGCTGGAAAACTGTTTTTT. Translation gives CASSPPEAGAGKLFF.

The chain is built from TRBV7-6 and TRBJ1-1, with D perhaps matching TRBD1 (5 bases). The V gene lost 2 bases and the J gene lost 1 base, with 14 bases spanning the gap. Germline CDR1 SGHVS, CDR2 FNYEAQ. The CDR3 contains 16 residues. This CDR3 is CASSLSAGRENTEAFF. The DNA for the CDR3 is TGTGCCAGCAGCTTATCAGCGGGACGGGAGAACACTGAAGCTTTCTTT.

This chain connects TRBV4-3 to TRBJ2-3, with D perhaps TRBD1 or TRBD2 (7 bases each). V was shortened by 4 bases and J by 4 bases, with 15 bases between the two germline ends. The CDR3 is 15 amino acids. The germline V gene encodes CDR1 LGHNA and CDR2 YSLEER. This CDR3 reads CASSRGGQGADTQYF. The CDR3 nucleotides read TGCGCCAGCAGCCGGGGGGGGCAGGGGGCAGATACGCAGTATTTT.

V gene TRBV18 combines with J gene TRBJ1-2; D may be TRBD1 (5 bases). The CDR3 is made up of 12 amino acids. Germline CDR1 reads KGHSH; CDR2 reads LQKENI. V was clipped by 3 bases and J by 5 bases, with 7 bases between them. The chain's CDR3 is CASSPGVYGYTF. The CDR3 DNA sequence: TGTGCCAGCTCACCGGGGGTGTATGGCTACACCTTC.

The V call is TRBV30, the J call TRBJ1-1; D might be TRBD1 (6 bases). V gave up 5 bases and J gave up 1 base, with 8 bases separating them. This CDR3 has 12 residues. CDR1 is GTSNPN, CDR2 SVGIG, per germline (reference sequence). This CDR3 is CAWGQPNTEAFF. CDR3 DNA sequence: TGTGCCTGGGGACAGCCGAACACTGAAGCTTTCTTT. Full variable domain (missing parts from reference TRBV30 and TRBJ1-1): SQTIHQWPATLVQPVGSPLSLECTVEGTSNPNLYWYRQAAGRGLQLLFYSVGIGQISSEVPQNLSASRPQDRQFILSSKKLLLSDSGFYLCAWGQPNTEAFFGQGTRLTVV.

The gene calls are TRBV2 and TRBJ1-3, with D possibly matching TRBD1 (5 bases). Trimming pared 8 bases from V and 4 bases from J, leaving 21 bases between. Germline V gene sequence: CDR1 SNHLY, CDR2 FYNNEI. This CDR3 contains 16 residues. The CDR3 DNA follows: TGTGCCAGCGGAGACCTTGGGGGTACGTCCGGAAACACCATATATTTT. Translation gives CASGDLGGTSGNTIYF.

V gene TRBV6-5 combines with J gene TRBJ1-6; no firm D call. Germline assignment: CDR1 MNHEY and CDR2 SVGAGI. Deletions cut 2 bases from V and 3 bases from J, with 11 bases between. The CDR3 has 16 amino acids. The CDR3 sequence is CASSYTDGLYNSPLHF. The CDR3 DNA reads as TGTGCCAGCAGTTACACGGACGGTCTCTATAATTCACCCCTCCACTTT.

The chain has TRBV27 and TRBJ2-7, with D possibly being TRBD1 (5 bases). V was shortened by 4 bases and J by 3 bases, with 10 bases between the two germline ends. The CDR3 runs to 13 residues. Germline values: CDR1 MNHEY, CDR2 SMNVEV (reference sequence). This CDR3 reads CASSSPGYYEQYF. The CDR3 coding sequence is TGTGCCAGCAGTTCACCAGGGTACTACGAGCAGTACTTC.

The gene calls are TRBV23-1 and TRBJ2-7, with no clear D. TRBV23-1 is an open reading frame whose function is uncertain. V shed 3 bases and J shed 3 bases, with 18 bases lying between them. The CDR3 consists of 16 residues. The CDR3 coding sequence is TGCGCCAGCAGTCATCCAATCCATCAGGCGGACTACGAGCAGTACTTC. The encoded protein is CASSHPIHQADYEQYF.